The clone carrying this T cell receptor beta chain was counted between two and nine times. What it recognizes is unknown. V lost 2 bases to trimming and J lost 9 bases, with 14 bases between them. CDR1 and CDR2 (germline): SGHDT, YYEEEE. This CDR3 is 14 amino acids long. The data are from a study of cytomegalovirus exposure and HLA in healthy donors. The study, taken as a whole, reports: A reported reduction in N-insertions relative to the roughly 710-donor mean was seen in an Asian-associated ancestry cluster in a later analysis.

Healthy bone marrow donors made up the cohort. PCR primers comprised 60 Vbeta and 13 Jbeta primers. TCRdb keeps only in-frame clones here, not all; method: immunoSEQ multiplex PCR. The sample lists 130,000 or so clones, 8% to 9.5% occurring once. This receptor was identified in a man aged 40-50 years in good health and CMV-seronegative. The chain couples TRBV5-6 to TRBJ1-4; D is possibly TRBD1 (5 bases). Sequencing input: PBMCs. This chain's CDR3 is CASSFGQGGKKLFF. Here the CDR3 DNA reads TGTGCCAGCAGCTTTGGCCAGGGCGGGAAAAAACTGTTTTTT.